The text below deals with one T cell receptor beta chain. These data originate in a study of blood T cell repertoires in COVID-19. About the study: Collection of acute and convalescent COVID-19 samples took place in the United States, Italy and Spain.

Sequenced by immunoSEQ multiplex PCR; TCRdb stores in-frame clones only, minus some. Seen here are 55,000 to 80,000 clones, 89% observed once, and the top ten hold 7% to 10%. The CDR3 covers 15 residues. V shed 4 bases, J shed 2 bases, and the junction held 8 bases outside the gene matches. Germline V gives CDR1 SGHRS, CDR2 YFSETQ. The chain uses TRBV5-1 and TRBJ1-2; TRBD1 agrees at 7 bases. The receptor was isolated from a man between 45 and 60 years old with active COVID-19. The sample taken for sequencing was peripheral blood. CDR3 nucleotide sequence: TGCGCCAGCAGCCCCGGGGACAGAAGAAACTATGGCTACACCTTC. Translation gives CASSPGDRRNYGYTF.